This T cell receptor (beta chain) derives from a study of blood T cell repertoires in COVID-19. Study overall: Spain, Italy and the United States supplied samples that represented acute and convalescent COVID-19. In each case, the material was cDNA or gDNA derived from T cells, B-cell-depleted T cells, or PBMCs.

In the source study's methods: It was from reference gene primer amplification that nucleated cell counts were estimated. TCRdb keeps only in-frame clones here, not all; method: immunoSEQ multiplex PCR. The D gene and trimming were derived from the DNA, and the V and J assignments and clone size from that table. Of approximately 280,000 clones listed, 75% to 90% are singletons. Germline V gene lookup returns CDR1 SGHKS and CDR2 YYEKEE (reference sequence). The length of the CDR3 is 15 residues. The trim removed 4 bases at V and 2 bases at J, leaving 9 bases unmatched. This TCR was recovered from a middle-aged man with acute or convalescent COVID-19. The sequenced material came from peripheral blood. V is TRBV5-5 and J is TRBJ2-7; TRBD2 agrees at 7 bases. The CDR3 sequence is CASSRGSGETYEQYF. DNA for the CDR3: TGTGCCAGCAGCCGGGGGAGCGGGGAAACCTACGAGCAGTACTTC.